This T cell receptor beta chain was documented in a study of blood T cells in healthy people across ages. Findings and caveats of the study: It was the long-lived donors that had more naive CD4+ cells and higher diversity than aged donors. It was found that TCR beta diversity correlated strongly with the percentage of naive T cells.

Sample-barcoded 5' priming and a J-beta primer mix drove a second PCR of 7 to 11 cycles. TCRdb itself ran the 5' RACE reads through MiXCR, one entry per CDR3 protein. Here the sample spans around 650,000 distinct CDR3 sequences, less than 40% being singletons. This clonotype came up many times. The antigen is not known. Germline V gene lookup returns CDR1 SGDLS and CDR2 YYNGEE. The CDR3 has 17 residues. V gave up 0 bases and J gave up 5 bases, with 20 bases separating them. Sequences were obtained from blood. The rearrangement uses TRBV9 and TRBJ2-5; D is perhaps TRBD2 (6 bases). This receptor was identified in an elderly woman in good health. The CDR3 sequence: CASSVETGDLAFETQYF. In DNA form, the CDR3 reads TGTGCCAGCAGCGTAGAGACGGGAGATTTAGCTTTTGAGACCCAGTACTTC.